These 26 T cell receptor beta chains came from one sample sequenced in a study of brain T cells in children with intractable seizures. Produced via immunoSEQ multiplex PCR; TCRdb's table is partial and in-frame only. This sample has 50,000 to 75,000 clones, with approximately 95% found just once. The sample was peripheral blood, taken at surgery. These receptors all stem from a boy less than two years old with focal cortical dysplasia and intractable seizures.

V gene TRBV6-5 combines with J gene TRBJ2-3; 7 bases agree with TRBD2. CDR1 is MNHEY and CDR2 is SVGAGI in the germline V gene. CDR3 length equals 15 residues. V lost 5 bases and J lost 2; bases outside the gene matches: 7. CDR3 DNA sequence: TGTGCCAGCAGTAGTCTAGCGGTAAACACAGATACGCAGTATTTT. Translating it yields CASSSLAVNTDTQYF.

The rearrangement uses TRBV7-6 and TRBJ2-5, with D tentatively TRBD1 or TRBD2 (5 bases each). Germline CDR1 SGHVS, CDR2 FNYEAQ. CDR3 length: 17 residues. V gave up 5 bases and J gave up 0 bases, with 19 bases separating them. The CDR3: CASSERPGPQYQETQYF. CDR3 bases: TGTGCCAGCAGCGAACGTCCGGGACCACAGTACCAAGAGACCCAGTACTTC.

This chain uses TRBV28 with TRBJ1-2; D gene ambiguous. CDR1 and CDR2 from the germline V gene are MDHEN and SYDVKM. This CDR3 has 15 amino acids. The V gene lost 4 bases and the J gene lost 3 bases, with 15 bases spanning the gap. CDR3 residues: CASSSSTEFDYGYTF. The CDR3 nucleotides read TGTGCCAGCAGTTCGTCGACGGAGTTCGACTATGGCTACACCTTC.

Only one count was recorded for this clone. The CDR3 DNA reads TGCGCCAGCAGCTTGGTAGATAACAATGAGCAGTTCTTC. Protein product: CASSLVDNNEQFF. The chain carries TRBV5-1 and TRBJ2-1, with D uncertain. Trimming took 0 bases from V and 5 from J, leaving 6 bases between them. CDR1 is SGHRS and CDR2 is YFSETQ in the germline V gene. The CDR3 runs 13 residues.

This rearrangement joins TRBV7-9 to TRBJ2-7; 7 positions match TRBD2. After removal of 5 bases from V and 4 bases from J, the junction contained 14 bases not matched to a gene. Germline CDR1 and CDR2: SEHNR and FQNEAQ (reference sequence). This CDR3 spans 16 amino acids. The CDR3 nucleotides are TGTGCCAGCAGCCCGGGGGTGGGCGGGAGTGGTTACGAGCAGTACTTC. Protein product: CASSPGVGGSGYEQYF.

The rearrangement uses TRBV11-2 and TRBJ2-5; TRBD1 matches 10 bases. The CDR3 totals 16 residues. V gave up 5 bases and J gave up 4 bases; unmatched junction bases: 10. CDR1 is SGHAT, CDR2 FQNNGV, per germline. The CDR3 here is CASSTLDRGRGETQYF. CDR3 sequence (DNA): TGTGCCAGCAGCACACTCGACAGGGGGCGGGGAGAGACCCAGTACTTC.

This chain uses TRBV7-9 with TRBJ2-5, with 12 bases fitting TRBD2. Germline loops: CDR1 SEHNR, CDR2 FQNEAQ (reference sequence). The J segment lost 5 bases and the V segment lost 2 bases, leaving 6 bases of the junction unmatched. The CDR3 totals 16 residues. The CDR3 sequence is CASSLYPSGGAETQYF. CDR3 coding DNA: TGTGCCAGCAGCTTATACCCTAGCGGGGGGGCGGAGACCCAGTACTTC.

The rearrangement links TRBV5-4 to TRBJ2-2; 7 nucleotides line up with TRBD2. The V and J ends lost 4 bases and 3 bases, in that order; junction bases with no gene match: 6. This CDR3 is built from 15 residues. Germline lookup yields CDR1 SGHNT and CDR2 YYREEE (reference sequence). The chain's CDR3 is CASSRTSQDTGELFF. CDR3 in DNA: TGTGCCAGCAGCAGGACTAGTCAGGACACCGGGGAGCTGTTTTTT.

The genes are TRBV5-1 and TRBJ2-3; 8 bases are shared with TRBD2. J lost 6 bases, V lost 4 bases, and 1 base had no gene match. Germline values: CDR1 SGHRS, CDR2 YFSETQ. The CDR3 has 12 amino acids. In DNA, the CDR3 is TGCGCCAGCAGCCCGGGGGGGGATACGCAGTATTTT. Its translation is CASSPGGDTQYF.

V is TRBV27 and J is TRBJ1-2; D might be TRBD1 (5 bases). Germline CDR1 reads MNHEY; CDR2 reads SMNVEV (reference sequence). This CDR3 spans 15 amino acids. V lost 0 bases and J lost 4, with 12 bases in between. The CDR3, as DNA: TGTGCCAGCAGTTTATCCGGGACGCCGGCCTATGGCTACACCTTC. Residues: CASSLSGTPAYGYTF.

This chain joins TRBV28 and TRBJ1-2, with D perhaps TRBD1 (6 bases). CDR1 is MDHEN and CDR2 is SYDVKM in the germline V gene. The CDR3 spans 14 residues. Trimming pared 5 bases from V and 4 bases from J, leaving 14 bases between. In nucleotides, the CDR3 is TGTGCCAGCAGTCCGTCTGGAGGGGGCTATGGCTACACCTTC. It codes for CASSPSGGGYGYTF.

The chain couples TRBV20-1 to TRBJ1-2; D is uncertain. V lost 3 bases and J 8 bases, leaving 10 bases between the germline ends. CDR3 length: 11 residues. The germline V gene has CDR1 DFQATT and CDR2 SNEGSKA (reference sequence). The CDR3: CSARWGGGYTF. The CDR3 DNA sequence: TGCAGTGCTAGGTGGGGTGGAGGCTACACCTTC.

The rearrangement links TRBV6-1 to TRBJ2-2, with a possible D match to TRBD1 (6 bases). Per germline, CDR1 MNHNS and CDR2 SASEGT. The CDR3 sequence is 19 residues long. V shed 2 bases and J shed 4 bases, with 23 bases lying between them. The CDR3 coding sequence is TGTGCCAGCAGTGAATTAATGTCGGTCGGTCAGGGGATCACCGGGGAGCTGTTTTTT. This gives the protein CASSELMSVGQGITGELFF.

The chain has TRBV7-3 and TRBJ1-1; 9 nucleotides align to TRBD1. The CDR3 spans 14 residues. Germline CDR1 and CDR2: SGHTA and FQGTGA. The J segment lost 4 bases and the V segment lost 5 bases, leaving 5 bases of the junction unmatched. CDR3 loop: CASSATGGSTEAFF. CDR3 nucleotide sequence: TGTGCCAGCAGCGCGACAGGGGGTAGCACTGAAGCTTTCTTT.

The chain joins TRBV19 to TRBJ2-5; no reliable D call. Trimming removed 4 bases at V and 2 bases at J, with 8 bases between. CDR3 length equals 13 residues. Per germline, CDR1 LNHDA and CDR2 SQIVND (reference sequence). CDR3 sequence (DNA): TGTGCCAGTAGTAATCTTTTACAAGAGACCCAGTACTTC. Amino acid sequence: CASSNLLQETQYF.

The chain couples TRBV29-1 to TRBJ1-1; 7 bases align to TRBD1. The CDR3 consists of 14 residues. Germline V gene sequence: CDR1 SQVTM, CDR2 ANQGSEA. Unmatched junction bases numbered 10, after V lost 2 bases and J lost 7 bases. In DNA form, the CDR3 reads TGCAGCGTTGAACGAAAGGACAGGTCCGATGAAGCTTTCTTT. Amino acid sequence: CSVERKDRSDEAFF.

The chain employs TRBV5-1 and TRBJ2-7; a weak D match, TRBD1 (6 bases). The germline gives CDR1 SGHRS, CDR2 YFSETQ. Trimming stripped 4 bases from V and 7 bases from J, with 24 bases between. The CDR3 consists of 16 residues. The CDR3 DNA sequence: TGCGCCAGCAGCCCTGACATTCGGGACACCTTAAATGAGCAGTACTTC. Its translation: CASSPDIRDTLNEQYF.

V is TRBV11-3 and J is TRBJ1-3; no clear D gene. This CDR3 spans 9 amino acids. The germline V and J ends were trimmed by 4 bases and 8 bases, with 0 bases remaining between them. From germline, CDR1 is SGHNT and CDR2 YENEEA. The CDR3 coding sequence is TGTGCCAGCAGCTACACCATATATTTT. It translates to CASSYTIYF.

The CDR3 DNA sequence: TGTGCCAGCAGCCGATTCCGGGACAGGGATTCACCCCTCCACTTT. Translated, it gives CASSRFRDRDSPLHF. The chain employs TRBV3-1 (or the pseudogene TRBV3-2) and TRBJ1-6; 9 bases agree with TRBD1. Germline loops: CDR1 LGHDT, CDR2 YNNKEL (reference sequence). Unmatched junction bases numbered 6, after V lost 4 bases and J lost 8 bases. The length of the CDR3 is 15 residues.

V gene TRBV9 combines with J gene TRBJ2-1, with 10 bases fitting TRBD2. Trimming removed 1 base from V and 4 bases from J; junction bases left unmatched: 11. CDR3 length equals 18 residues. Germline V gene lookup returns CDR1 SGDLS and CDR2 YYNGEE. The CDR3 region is CASSVRASGRFSYNEQFF. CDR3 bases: TGTGCCAGCAGCGTACGGGCTAGCGGGAGATTCTCGTACAATGAGCAGTTCTTC.

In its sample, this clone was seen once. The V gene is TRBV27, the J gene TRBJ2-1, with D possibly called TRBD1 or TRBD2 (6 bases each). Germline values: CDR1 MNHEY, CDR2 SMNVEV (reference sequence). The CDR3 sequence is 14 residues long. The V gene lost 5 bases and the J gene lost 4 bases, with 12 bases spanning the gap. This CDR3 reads CASSRGAYYNEQFF. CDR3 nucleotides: TGTGCCAGCAGTAGGGGGGCGTATTACAATGAGCAGTTCTTC.

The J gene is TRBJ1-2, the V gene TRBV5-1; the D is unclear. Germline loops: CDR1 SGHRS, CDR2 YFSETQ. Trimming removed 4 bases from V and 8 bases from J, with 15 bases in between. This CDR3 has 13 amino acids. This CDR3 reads CASSQDASKGYTF. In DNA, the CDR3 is TGCGCCAGCAGCCAGGACGCCAGCAAAGGCTACACCTTC. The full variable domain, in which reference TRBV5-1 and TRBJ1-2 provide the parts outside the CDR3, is KAGVTQTPRYLIKTRGQQVTLSCSPISGHRSVSWYQQTPGQGLQFLFEYFSETQRNKGNFPGRFSGRQFSNSRSEMNVSTLELGDSALYLCASSQDASKGYTFGSGTRLTVV.

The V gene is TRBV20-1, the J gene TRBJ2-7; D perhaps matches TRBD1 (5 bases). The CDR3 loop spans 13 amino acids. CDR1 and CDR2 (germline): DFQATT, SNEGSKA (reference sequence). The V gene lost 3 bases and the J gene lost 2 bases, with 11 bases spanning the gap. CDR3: CSASVQATYEQYF. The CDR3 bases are TGCAGTGCTAGTGTACAGGCTACCTACGAGCAGTACTTC.

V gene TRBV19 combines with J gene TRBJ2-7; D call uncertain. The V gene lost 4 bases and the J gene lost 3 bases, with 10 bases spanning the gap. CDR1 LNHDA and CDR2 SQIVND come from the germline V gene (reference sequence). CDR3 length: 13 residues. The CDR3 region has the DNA TGTGCCAGTAGTACCGACCCTTACTACGAGCAGTACTTC. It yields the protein CASSTDPYYEQYF.

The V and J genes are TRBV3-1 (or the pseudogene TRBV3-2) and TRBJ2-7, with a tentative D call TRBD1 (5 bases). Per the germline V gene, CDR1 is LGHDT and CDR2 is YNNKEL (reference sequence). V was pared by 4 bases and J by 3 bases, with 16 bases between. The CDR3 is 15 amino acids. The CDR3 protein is CASSLGERGGYEQYF. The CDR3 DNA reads TGTGCCAGCAGCCTAGGAGAAAGGGGTGGCTACGAGCAGTACTTC.

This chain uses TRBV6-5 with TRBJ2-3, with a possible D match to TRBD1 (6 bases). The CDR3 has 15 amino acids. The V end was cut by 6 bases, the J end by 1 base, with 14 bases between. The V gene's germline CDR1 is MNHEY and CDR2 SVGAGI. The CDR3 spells CASSQRGYGTDTQYF. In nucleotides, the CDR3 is TGTGCCAGCAGCCAAAGGGGGTATGGCACAGATACGCAGTATTTT.